This T cell receptor (beta chain) emerged from a study of OX40 agonist ivuxolimab in advanced cancers. Study in general: Ivuxolimab, which is an agonistic anti-OX40 (CD134) antibody, was administered to the patients.

Libraries were prepared by immunoSEQ multiplex PCR; TCRdb keeps only in-frame clonotypes and omits some of them. The sample lists 90,000 or so clones; around 90% were seen once. CDR3 length: 13 amino acids. Deletions cut 5 bases from V and 1 base from J, with 11 bases between. Germline CDR1 and CDR2: GTSNPN and SVGIG (reference sequence). Blood draws occurred at baseline, cycle 4 day 1, and cycle 7 day 1. Study results and limitations: Averaged across samples, CD8+ T cells carried more expanded clones than CD4+ did.

To note about this clone: Its target is not known.

The V and J genes are TRBV30 and TRBJ1-1, with a tentative D call TRBD1 (5 bases). This TCR was sampled from an adult with an advanced solid tumor such as melanoma, head and neck, liver or kidney cancer. This specimen consisted of CD4+ or CD8+ T cells sorted from blood, obtained in a trial of the OX40 agonist ivuxolimab. CDR3 residues: CAWADTGNTEAFF. The CDR3 DNA reads as TGTGCCTGGGCCGACACAGGGAACACTGAAGCTTTCTTT.